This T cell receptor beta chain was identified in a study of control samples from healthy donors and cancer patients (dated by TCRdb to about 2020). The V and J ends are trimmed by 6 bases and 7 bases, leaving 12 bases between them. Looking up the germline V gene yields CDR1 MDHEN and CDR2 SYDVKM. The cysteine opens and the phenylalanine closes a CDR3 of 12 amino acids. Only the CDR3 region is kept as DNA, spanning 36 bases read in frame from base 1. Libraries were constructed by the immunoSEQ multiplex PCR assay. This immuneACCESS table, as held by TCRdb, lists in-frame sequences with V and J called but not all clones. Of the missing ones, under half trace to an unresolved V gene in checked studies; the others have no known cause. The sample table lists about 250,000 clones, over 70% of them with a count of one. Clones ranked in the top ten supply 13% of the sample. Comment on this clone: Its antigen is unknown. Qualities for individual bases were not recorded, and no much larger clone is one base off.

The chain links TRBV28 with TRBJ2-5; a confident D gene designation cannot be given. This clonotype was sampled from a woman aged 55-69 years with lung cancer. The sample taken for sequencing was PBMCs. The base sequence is TGTGCCAGCAGAACGTCATGGGGGACCCAGTACTTC. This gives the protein CASRTSWGTQYF.